Below, 29 T cell receptor beta chains from the same sample are listed, as sequenced in a study of glioma-infiltrating T cells after dendritic cell vaccination. Time point denoted: after dendritic cell vaccination, including at tumor progression/relapse. Only in-frame clones appear in the TCRdb table, and some are missing; sequencing was by immunoSEQ multiplex PCR. The data show roughly 100,000 clones, nearly 90% seen once. The sample consisted of blood, taken after dendritic cell vaccination. The receptors here all came from a human donor with glioblastoma.

The rearrangement links TRBV7-9 to TRBJ2-7, with 10 bases matching TRBD2. Germline V gives CDR1 SEHNR, CDR2 FQNEAQ (reference sequence). Losses at the gene ends were 8 bases for V and 7 bases for J; bases not matched to a gene: 5. This CDR3 spans 12 amino acids. CDR3 region: CASGAGGREQYF. DNA of the CDR3: TGTGCCAGCGGAGCGGGAGGGAGGGAGCAGTACTTC.

V is TRBV5-8 and J is TRBJ2-3; TRBD1 might be the D (5 bases). V lost 0 bases to trimming and J lost 6 bases, with 8 bases between them. Germline CDR1 is SGHTS and CDR2 is YDEGEE. CDR3 length: 13 amino acids. CDR3 amino acids: CASSLGYRDTQYF. The CDR3 region has the DNA TGTGCCAGCAGCTTGGGCTACAGGGATACGCAGTATTTT.

The rearrangement links TRBV7-3 to TRBJ1-1; a weak D match, TRBD1 (5 bases). This CDR3 has 13 residues. The V end lost 6 bases, the J end lost 1 base, and 9 bases lay between the germline ends. CDR1 is SGHTA, CDR2 FQGTGA, per germline. The DNA for the CDR3 is TGTGCCAGCAGTTCCACAGGGAACACTGAAGCTTTCTTT. Protein product: CASSSTGNTEAFF.

The V and J genes are TRBV10-2 and TRBJ1-2; 8 bases agree with TRBD1. Per the germline V gene, CDR1 is WSHSY and CDR2 is SAAADI. The V and J ends lost 5 bases and 4 bases, in that order; junction bases with no gene match: 3. The CDR3 length is 13 residues. The CDR3 here is CASSHRGIYGYTF. CDR3 coding DNA: TGCGCCAGCAGTCACAGGGGGATCTATGGCTACACCTTC.

This clone has just one count. CDR3 DNA sequence: TGCGCCAGCAGCTTGGGGCAGGTCCCCAATGAGCAGTTCTTC. It yields the protein CASSLGQVPNEQFF. The V gene is TRBV5-1, the J gene TRBJ2-1; no reliable D call. Germline V gene lookup returns CDR1 SGHRS and CDR2 YFSETQ. Trimming took 0 bases from V and 6 from J, leaving 10 bases between them. This CDR3 region has 14 residues.

The chain couples TRBV6-6 to TRBJ2-7; the match to TRBD1 covers 9 bases. Unmatched junction bases numbered 11, after V lost 2 bases and J lost 6 bases. The CDR3 contains 16 residues. CDR1 is MNHNY and CDR2 is SVGAGI in the germline V gene (reference sequence). The CDR3 coding sequence is TGTGCCAGCAGTTACCACCGACCGGGACAGGGCGTCGAGCAGTACTTC. Protein: CASSYHRPGQGVEQYF.

The count of this clone is one. The chain couples TRBV12-5 to TRBJ2-5, with 11 bases matching TRBD2. The ends lost 2 bases at V and 4 bases at J; junction bases unmatched: 3. The CDR3 runs to 15 residues. Germline assignment: CDR1 LGHNT and CDR2 FRNRAP. The CDR3 sequence is CASGLPGLAGETQYF. The CDR3 coding sequence is TGTGCTAGTGGTTTGCCCGGACTAGCGGGAGAGACCCAGTACTTC.

The V call is TRBV5-4, the J call TRBJ2-1; 12 nucleotides match TRBD2. The V gene's germline CDR1 is SGHNT and CDR2 YYREEE (reference sequence). The CDR3 has 16 residues. The junction had 10 bases not matched to a gene; V was cut back by 3 bases and J by 9 bases. The CDR3 region is CASSSAGTSGLSEQFF. The CDR3 DNA reads TGTGCCAGCAGCTCCGCCGGGACTAGCGGGCTGAGTGAGCAGTTCTTC.

The chain combines TRBV5-1 with TRBJ1-1; TRBD1 matches 8 bases. The ends lost 0 bases at V and 6 bases at J; junction bases unmatched: 10. In germline, CDR1 is SGHRS, CDR2 YFSETQ. The CDR3 is made up of 16 amino acids. CDR3 region: CASSLVPRGPTAEAFF. The CDR3 nucleotides read TGCGCCAGCAGCTTGGTACCCAGGGGGCCGACAGCTGAAGCTTTCTTT. The variable domain in full, completed from reference TRBV5-1 and TRBJ1-1, reads KAGVTQTPRYLIKTRGQQVTLSCSPISGHRSVSWYQQTPGQGLQFLFEYFSETQRNKGNFPGRFSGRQFSNSRSEMNVSTLELGDSALYLCASSLVPRGPTAEAFFGQGTRLTVV.

The rearrangement joins TRBV27 to TRBJ1-1; TRBD1 matches at 7 bases. The CDR3 consists of 15 residues. After removal of 3 bases from V and 4 bases from J, the junction contained 8 bases not matched to a gene. Germline loops: CDR1 MNHEY, CDR2 SMNVEV (reference sequence). The CDR3 DNA is TGTGCCAGCAGTTTTATCCAAACAGGGGCCACTGAAGCTTTCTTT. Its translation: CASSFIQTGATEAFF.

The gene calls are TRBV9 and TRBJ1-2; 9 nucleotides match TRBD1. V shed 0 bases and J 5 bases; nucleotides not matched to a gene: 5. Germline-derived CDR1 and CDR2 are SGDLS and YYNGEE. The CDR3 loop spans 15 amino acids. Here the CDR3 DNA reads TGTGCCAGCAGCGTAGACGGGACAGGGTCGTATGGCTACACCTTC. Its protein product is CASSVDGTGSYGYTF.

This clone was found once. The rearrangement joins TRBV4-1 to TRBJ2-7; TRBD1 is a possible D gene (5 bases). The CDR3 runs 14 residues. Between the trimmed V and J ends, which lost 0 bases and 3 bases, there was a span of 9 bases. Germline lookup yields CDR1 MGHRA and CDR2 YSYEKL. The CDR3: CASSQDRDHYEQYF. CDR3 sequence (DNA): TGCGCCAGCAGCCAAGACAGGGATCACTACGAGCAGTACTTC.

V usage is TRBV19 and J usage is TRBJ1-1; 9 nucleotides line up with TRBD1. The ends lost 7 bases at V and 1 base at J; junction bases unmatched: 7. Germline V gene data show CDR1 as LNHDA and CDR2 as SQIVND (reference sequence). The CDR3 runs 15 residues. Here the CDR3 DNA reads TGTGCCAGTATGACAGGGGGAGGAACGAACACTGAAGCTTTCTTT. This translates into CASMTGGGTNTEAFF.

This CDR3 is CASSDTSGSLLEQYF. The DNA of the CDR3 is TGCGCCAGCAGCGATACTAGCGGGAGTTTATTAGAGCAGTACTTC. This sequence joins TRBV5-1 and TRBJ2-7; 11 bases line up with TRBD2. CDR1 is SGHRS and CDR2 is YFSETQ in the germline V gene. The CDR3 is 15 residues long. The V gene end was trimmed by 4 bases and the J gene end by 7 bases; junction bases not matched to a gene: 10.

The chain is built from TRBV5-1 and TRBJ2-6; perhaps TRBD1 as D (5 bases). The V gene lost 4 bases and the J gene lost 4 bases, with 9 bases spanning the gap. Germline lookup yields CDR1 SGHRS and CDR2 YFSETQ. CDR3 size: 14 residues. CDR3 sequence reads: CASSPGSGANVLTF. The CDR3, as DNA: TGCGCCAGCAGCCCAGGGTCCGGGGCCAACGTCCTGACTTTC.

The chain links TRBV4-1 to TRBJ2-7; D perhaps matches TRBD2 (6 bases). This CDR3 is 15 amino acids long. The germline V gene has CDR1 MGHRA and CDR2 YSYEKL. Deletions cut 5 bases from V and 1 base from J, with 15 bases between. CDR3 DNA: TGCGCCAGCAGCTTAGACCGGGACTTATCCTACGAGCAGTACTTC. Its protein product is CASSLDRDLSYEQYF.

The CDR3 spells CATSRQGRSNQPQHF. CDR3 sequence (DNA): TGTGCCACCAGCAGGCAGGGTAGAAGCAATCAGCCCCAGCATTTT. The rearrangement uses TRBV15 and TRBJ1-5; D perhaps matches TRBD1 (5 bases). Germline V CDR1 and CDR2: LNHNV, YYDKDF (reference sequence). V lost 3 bases to trimming and J lost 1 base, with 10 bases between them. The CDR3 spans 15 residues.

This clone has a single count. This chain uses TRBV7-6 with TRBJ2-1; 9 bases line up with TRBD1. Germline assignment: CDR1 SGHVS and CDR2 FNYEAQ. Trimming took 3 bases from V and 7 from J; bases not matched to a gene: 4. The CDR3 has 14 amino acids. The CDR3 here is CASSLVQGANEQFF. The CDR3 DNA reads as TGTGCCAGCAGCTTGGTACAGGGGGCGAATGAGCAGTTCTTC.

This clone was seen a handful of times. The chain employs TRBV5-8 and TRBJ1-3, with D unresolved. The V gene's germline CDR1 is SGHTS and CDR2 YDEGEE. CDR3 size: 16 residues. The V gene lost 4 bases and the J gene lost 2 bases, with 16 bases spanning the gap. CDR3 DNA: TGTGCCAGCAGCCCGGGTAGATTCTTCCCTGGAAACACCATATATTTT. Its protein is CASSPGRFFPGNTIYF.

The rearrangement joins TRBV30 to TRBJ2-1, with a possible D match to TRBD1 (7 bases). Germline V gives CDR1 GTSNPN, CDR2 SVGIG (reference sequence). V was pared by 1 base and J by 0 bases, with 13 bases between. The CDR3 spans 16 residues. The CDR3 nucleotides read TGTGCCTGGAGTGGGAGGGGGCCCGTCTCCTACAATGAGCAGTTCTTC. This sequence encodes CAWSGRGPVSYNEQFF.

The table lists this clone with a count of one. This sequence joins TRBV30 and TRBJ2-3, with D possibly matching TRBD2 (5 bases). V lost 2 bases and J lost 6, with 12 bases in between. This CDR3 contains 13 residues. Germline lookup yields CDR1 GTSNPN and CDR2 SVGIG (reference sequence). This CDR3 reads CAWSKGAGDTQYF. The CDR3 DNA follows: TGTGCCTGGAGTAAGGGAGCCGGGGATACGCAGTATTTT.

The chain recombines TRBV18 with TRBJ1-2, with D perhaps matching TRBD1 (6 bases). Germline assignment: CDR1 KGHSH and CDR2 LQKENI. The CDR3 is 15 residues long. V shed 4 bases and J shed 4 bases, with 16 bases lying between them. CDR3 amino acids: CASSRGEDRSYGYTF. The CDR3 DNA is TGTGCCAGCTCACGGGGAGAGGACAGATCCTATGGCTACACCTTC.

The rearrangement links TRBV11-2 to TRBJ2-1; D remains ambiguous. Trimming removed 5 bases from V and 9 bases from J, with 8 bases in between. In germline, CDR1 is SGHAT, CDR2 FQNNGV. The CDR3 length is 11 residues. CDR3: CASSPSGEQFF. For the CDR3, the DNA is TGTGCCAGCAGCCCTAGTGGTGAGCAGTTCTTC.

The gene calls are TRBV11-2 and TRBJ1-6; D not resolved. Trimming left V 5 bases short and J 5 bases short, with 4 bases between. The CDR3 is made up of 12 amino acids. Germline V gene data show CDR1 as SGHAT and CDR2 as FQNNGV. The CDR3 region is CASSPDNSPLHF. CDR3 DNA: TGTGCCAGCAGCCCCGATAATTCACCCCTCCACTTT. Full variable domain (outside the CDR3, taken from reference TRBV11-2 and TRBJ1-6): EAGVAQSPRYKIIEKRQSVAFWCNPISGHATLYWYQQILGQGPKLLIQFQNNGVVDDSQLPKDRFSAERLKGVDSTLKIQPAKLEDSAVYLCASSPDNSPLHFGNGTRLTVT.

V and J are TRBV30 and TRBJ1-3; TRBD1 matches 7 bases. Germline V lookup: CDR1 GTSNPN, CDR2 SVGIG (reference sequence). The CDR3 length is 15 residues. Trimming removed 4 bases from V and 4 bases from J; junction bases left unmatched: 10. The CDR3 sequence: CAWTRDSTPGNTIYF. CDR3 in DNA: TGTGCCTGGACGAGGGACAGTACTCCGGGAAACACCATATATTTT.

The V gene is TRBV19, the J gene TRBJ2-1, with 7 nucleotides matching TRBD1. J lost 2 bases, V lost 9 bases, and 13 bases had no gene match. This CDR3 has 16 residues. From germline, CDR1 is LNHDA and CDR2 SQIVND (reference sequence). CDR3 in amino acids: CASVETGTAAYNEQFF. The DNA for the CDR3 is TGTGCCAGCGTTGAGACCGGGACAGCCGCCTACAATGAGCAGTTCTTC.

The gene calls are TRBV29-1 and TRBJ2-7, with D perhaps matching TRBD2 (6 bases). Per germline, CDR1 SQVTM and CDR2 ANQGSEA. Trimming stripped 4 bases from V and 2 bases from J, with 18 bases between. The CDR3 is made up of 15 amino acids. The CDR3 bases are TGCAGCGTTGGGGGCGCGGGATCTAACCCCTACGAGCAGTACTTC. Protein: CSVGGAGSNPYEQYF.

CDR3 region: CASSTGPERNEQYF. The DNA of the CDR3 is TGCGCCAGCAGTACGGGTCCCGAACGGAACGAGCAGTACTTC. The genes are TRBV5-1 and TRBJ2-7; no reliable D call. Germline V lookup: CDR1 SGHRS, CDR2 YFSETQ. V lost 5 bases and J lost 5, with 17 bases in between. This CDR3 spans 14 amino acids.

CDR3 amino acids: CSVRSGLSYEQYF. As DNA, the CDR3 is TGCAGCGTCCGGTCGGGACTCAGCTACGAGCAGTACTTC. V and J are TRBV29-1 and TRBJ2-7; D might be TRBD2 (6 bases). Germline values: CDR1 SQVTM, CDR2 ANQGSEA. V gave up 6 bases and J gave up 3 bases, with 15 bases separating them. This CDR3 has 13 residues.